Listed below are T cell receptor beta chains from one sample, sequenced in a study of cytomegalovirus exposure and HLA in healthy donors. TCRdb's table, derived via immunoSEQ multiplex PCR, lists solely in-frame clones and lacks some. The top ten clones hold 6% to 8% of a sample with about 50,000 clones, about nine tenths of them seen once. Sequences were obtained from PBMCs. The receptors come from a woman in her 30s in good health and CMV-seronegative. CDR3s include the opening cysteine and the closing phenylalanine or tryptophan. Fields, in order: V gene, D gene, CDR3 length, CDR3 protein. A D gene is named only where the DNA matches it firmly.

V: TRBV28; D: NA; length: 12; CDR3: CASSFPGQPQHF
V: TRBV28; D: NA; length: 11; CDR3: CAHGRDYGYTF
V: TRBV5-4; D: TRBD1; length: 16; CDR3: CASSLGTGGRTAEAFF
V: TRBV7-9; D: TRBD1; length: 18; CDR3: CASSSMWVTGVPSVGYTF
V: TRBV13; D: TRBD1; length: 14; CDR3: CASSRRGPPYEQYF
V: TRBV13; D: TRBD1; length: 16; CDR3: CASSLGTGNGADTQYF
V: TRBV9; D: NA; length: 14; CDR3: CASSVVPGAVGAFF
V: TRBV19; D: NA; length: 15; CDR3: CASSIRGQIKNIQYF
V: TRBV6-5; D: TRBD1; length: 15; CDR3: CASRRQGAGYNEQFF
V: TRBV7-6; D: TRBD2; length: 16; CDR3: CASSSGLAGITDTQYF
V: TRBV27; D: TRBD2; length: 15; CDR3: CASRDGTSVYNEQFF
V: TRBV27; D: TRBD2; length: 20; CDR3: CASRGARPGLAGLSTDTQYF
V: TRBV5-1; D: TRBD1; length: 14; CDR3: CASSLGTGGETQYF
V: TRBV11-2; D: NA; length: 18; CDR3: CASIQLAQAFSNTGELFF
V: TRBV7-3; D: TRBD2; length: 15; CDR3: CASSLLAGGSGEQFF
V: TRBV29-1; D: TRBD1; length: 12; CDR3: CSVGDRGLEQYF
V: TRBV6-1; D: TRBD2; length: 14; CDR3: CASSVIGTRYEQYF
V: TRBV5-3; D: NA; length: 13; CDR3: CAGTQTANYGYTF
V: TRBV25-1; D: TRBD2; length: 16; CDR3: CASSGKKAGSGNEQFF
V: TRBV10-1; D: TRBD1; length: 14; CDR3: CASSGTGKNTEAFF
V: TRBV25-1; D: TRBD2; length: 12; CDR3: CASSEGLAAQYF
V: TRBV27; D: TRBD2; length: 15; CDR3: CASIPLGGSYNEQFF
V: TRBV6-6; D: NA; length: 15; CDR3: CASSYDRQVNYGYTF
V: TRBV29-1; D: TRBD2; length: 14; CDR3: CSGEPLAGWGEQFF
V: TRBV7-2; D: NA; length: 14; CDR3: CASSLESGNQPQHF
V: TRBV29-1; D: TRBD1; length: 17; CDR3: CSVYGTGGSFGCQPQHF
V: TRBV15; D: TRBD2; length: 16; CDR3: CATSRVAGAGYNEQFF
V: TRBV28; D: NA; length: 12; CDR3: CASSMSGNEQFF
V: TRBV30; D: TRBD2; length: 14; CDR3: CAWRLAGGPETQYF
V: TRBV5-6; D: NA; length: 17; CDR3: CASSLRETRRVSYEQYF
V: TRBV11-2; D: NA; length: 14; CDR3: CASSLETGGAAQFF
V: TRBV27; D: NA; length: 14; CDR3: CASSLAGGNTEAFF
V: TRBV6-1; D: TRBD2; length: 16; CDR3: CASSEAGGTQGDTQYF
V: TRBV7-3; D: NA; length: 16; CDR3: CASSLNPPGVGETQYF
V: TRBV6-5; D: NA; length: 15; CDR3: CASRAQQGGPDTQYF
V: TRBV27; D: NA; length: 17; CDR3: CASSLYTLSGNTYEQYF
V: TRBV2; D: TRBD2; length: 14; CDR3: CASSGTSGRNEQYF
V: TRBV4-1; D: TRBD2; length: 18; CDR3: CASSQEGLAGPNTGELFF
V: TRBV6-4; D: NA; length: 15; CDR3: CASSASGGGVETQYF
V: TRBV30; D: TRBD1; length: 15; CDR3: CAWIPWDRITDTQYF
V: TRBV19; D: NA; length: 16; CDR3: CASSITGYRVGQPQHF
V: TRBV6-5; D: NA; length: 16; CDR3: CASSSGRQSGANVLTF
V: TRBV29-1; D: TRBD1; length: 13; CDR3: CSVETGVSYEQYF
V: TRBV7-8; D: TRBD1; length: 16; CDR3: CASSPTEDRGHQPQHF
V: TRBV28; D: NA; length: 13; CDR3: CASSLSGNTEAFF
V: TRBV27; D: TRBD1; length: 16; CDR3: CASSKKTGVSSYEQYF